This TCR beta chain is drawn from a study of blood T cell repertoires in COVID-19. On the study more broadly: Spain, Italy and the United States supplied samples that represented acute and convalescent COVID-19. T cells, B-cell-depleted T cells, or PBMCs provided the cDNA or gDNA that served as material.

Authors' methods: Amplified reference gene primers provided the basis for estimating nucleated cell counts. Data came from immunoSEQ multiplex PCR; TCRdb stores just in-frame clones and leaves some out. That table furnishes V, J and clone size, whereas the DNA furnished D and trimming. Of over 50,000 clones in the sample, 70% to 90% were seen once. This clone has just a few counts. Trimming removed 1 base from V and 7 bases from J, with 14 bases in between. The CDR3 extends over 15 amino acids. Germline-derived CDR1 and CDR2 are SGHTA and FQGNSA. This chain joins TRBV7-2 and TRBJ1-5; tentative D call: TRBD1 (6 bases). The sample comprised peripheral blood. The receptor was derived from a man in his forties or fifties with active COVID-19. CDR3 residues: CASSLVSGAYQPQHF. The CDR3 nucleotides read TGTGCCAGCAGCTTAGTTTCAGGGGCTTACCAGCCCCAGCATTTT.